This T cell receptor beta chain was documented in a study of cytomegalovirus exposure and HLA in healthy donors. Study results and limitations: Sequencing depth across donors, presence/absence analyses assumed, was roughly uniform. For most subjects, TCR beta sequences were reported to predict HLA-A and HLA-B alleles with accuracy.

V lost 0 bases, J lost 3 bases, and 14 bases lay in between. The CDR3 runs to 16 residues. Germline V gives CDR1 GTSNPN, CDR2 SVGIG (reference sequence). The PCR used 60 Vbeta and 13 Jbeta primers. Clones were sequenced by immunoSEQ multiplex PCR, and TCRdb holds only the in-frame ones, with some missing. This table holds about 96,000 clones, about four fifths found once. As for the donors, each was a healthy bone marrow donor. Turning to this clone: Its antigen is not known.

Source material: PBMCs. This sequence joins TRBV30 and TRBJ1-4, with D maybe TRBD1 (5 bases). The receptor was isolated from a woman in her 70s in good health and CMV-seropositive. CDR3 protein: CAWSVPWGAANEKLFF. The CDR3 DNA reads TGTGCCTGGAGTGTACCATGGGGCGCGGCTAATGAAAAACTGTTTTTT.